Ten or more counts support the clone carrying this TCR beta chain. What it recognizes is unknown. These data originate in a study of T cells in Graves' hyperthyroidism and ophthalmopathy. Points from the study as a whole: Within blood appeared most thyroid clonotypes that had expanded above 0.001. Before onset, by a median of approximately 6.8 months, the model predicted ophthalmopathy.

Amplification targeted TCR beta CDR3 regions from RNA transcripts. Initially, a first-round RT-PCR of the TCR CDR3 employed the HTBI primer set. TCRdb ran MiXCR on the multiplex PCR reads and lists one entry per CDR3 protein. The data hold roughly 49,000 distinct CDR3 sequences, with approximately 50% observed a single time. The V gene's germline CDR1 is DFQATT and CDR2 SNEGSKA (reference sequence). The CDR3 contains 15 residues. Deletions cut 5 bases from V and 0 bases from J, with 15 bases between. The chain is built from TRBV20-1 and TRBJ2-3; D is tentatively TRBD1 or TRBD2 (5 bases each). The sample taken for sequencing was peripheral blood or thyroid tissue (not recorded which). The source is a man younger than 30 with Graves' hyperthyroidism. The CDR3 bases are TGCAGTGCTGGACTTCGGGGACCTAGCACAGATACGCAGTATTTT. The encoded protein is CSAGLRGPSTDTQYF.